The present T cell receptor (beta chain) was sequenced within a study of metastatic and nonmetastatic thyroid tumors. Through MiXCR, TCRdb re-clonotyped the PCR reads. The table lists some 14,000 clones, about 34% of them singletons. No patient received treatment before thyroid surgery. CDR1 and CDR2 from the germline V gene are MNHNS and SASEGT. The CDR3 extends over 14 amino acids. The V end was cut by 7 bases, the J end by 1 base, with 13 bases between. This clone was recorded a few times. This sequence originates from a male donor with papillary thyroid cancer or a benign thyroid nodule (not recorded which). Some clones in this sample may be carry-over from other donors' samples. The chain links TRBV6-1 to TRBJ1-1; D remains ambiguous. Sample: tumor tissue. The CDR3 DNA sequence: TGTGCCAGCACCATTGGACGGGCGAACACTGAAGCTTTCTTT. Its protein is CASTIGRANTEAFF.